This T cell receptor beta chain comes out of a study of vaccination effects on CD4 cells after COVID-19. Antigen-specific CD4+ T cells were expanded (with viral peptide pools) by the ViraFEST assay ahead of sequencing. Isolating CD4+ T cells followed approximately 10 days of culture. Participants were vaccinated with two doses of either the BNT162b2 or mRNA-1273 vaccine. The assay was immunoSEQ multiplex PCR, and TCRdb's table has in-frame clones only and misses some. Of about 59,000 clones listed, roughly 80% are singletons. As for this clone: Its antigen is unidentified.

The clonotype originates from a human donor who received a COVID-19 vaccine. The sample was CD4+ T cells from PBMCs cultured with HCoV-OC43 spike peptides, taken after COVID-19 vaccination. Subset specified: HCoV-OC43 spike overlapping peptide pool stimulation.

The CDR3 spells CASSGGGVSLRGMNEKLFF. The CDR3 DNA reads as TGTGCCAGTAGCGGCGGAGGGGTGTCTCTCAGGGGGATGAATGAAAAACTGTTTTTT. This chain joins TRBV19 and TRBJ1-4; 7 bases align to TRBD1. The CDR3 is 19 amino acids. Germline V gene lookup returns CDR1 LNHDA and CDR2 SQIVND (reference sequence). The trim removed 6 bases at V and 5 bases at J, leaving 21 bases unmatched.